This T cell receptor beta chain stems from a study of T cell changes during pregnancy in multiple sclerosis. Trimming took 7 bases from V and 3 from J; bases not matched to a gene: 6. CDR1 and CDR2 from the germline V gene are MDHEN and SYDVKM. This CDR3 has 13 amino acids. Method: immunoSEQ multiplex PCR; TCRdb's copy keeps in-frame clones and lacks some. The table includes more than 25,000 clones, less than 90% detected once. This material consisted of CD8+ T cells from peripheral blood mononuclear cells, taken before pregnancy. The J gene is TRBJ2-7, the V gene TRBV28; 7 bases align to TRBD2. The clonotype originates from a female donor with multiple sclerosis, enrolled in a pregnancy study. This chain's CDR3 is CASMGGEHYEQYF. The CDR3, as DNA: TGTGCCAGCATGGGGGGGGAACACTACGAGCAGTACTTC.